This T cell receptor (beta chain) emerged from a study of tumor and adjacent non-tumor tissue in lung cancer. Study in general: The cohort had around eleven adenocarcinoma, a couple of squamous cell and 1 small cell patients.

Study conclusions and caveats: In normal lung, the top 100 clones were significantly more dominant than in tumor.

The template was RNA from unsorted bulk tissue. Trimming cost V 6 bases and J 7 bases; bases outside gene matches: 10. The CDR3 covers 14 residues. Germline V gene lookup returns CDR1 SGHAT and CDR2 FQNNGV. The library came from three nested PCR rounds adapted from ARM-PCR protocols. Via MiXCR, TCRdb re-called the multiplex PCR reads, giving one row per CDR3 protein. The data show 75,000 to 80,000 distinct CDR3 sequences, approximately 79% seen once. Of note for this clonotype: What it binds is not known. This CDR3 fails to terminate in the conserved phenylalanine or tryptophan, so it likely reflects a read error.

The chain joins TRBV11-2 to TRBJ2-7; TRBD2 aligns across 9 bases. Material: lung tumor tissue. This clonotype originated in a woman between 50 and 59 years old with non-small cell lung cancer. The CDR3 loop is CASSSLAGVGEQYL. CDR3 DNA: TGTGCCAGCAGTTCATTAGCGGGAGTAGGAGAGCAGTACCTC.